Below, 6 T cell receptor beta chains from the same sample are listed, as sequenced in a study of cytomegalovirus exposure and HLA in healthy donors. Measured with immunoSEQ multiplex PCR; TCRdb has only the in-frame clones, and not every one. Of under 250,000 clones in the sample, about nine tenths were seen once. The sequenced sample consisted of PBMCs. The receptors were gathered from a woman between 18 and 30 years old in good health and CMV-seropositive.

This clone was found a few times. The chain employs TRBV2 and TRBJ1-1, with D tentatively TRBD1 (6 bases). Germline V lookup: CDR1 SNHLY, CDR2 FYNNEI. CDR3 size: 14 residues. V was pared by 7 bases and J by 10 bases, with 22 bases between. For the CDR3, the DNA is TGTGCCAGCAAGGTCCCGACAGGAGGGGGGGGAGCTTTCTTT. It is translated as CASKVPTGGGGAFF. The full variable domain, its missing parts supplied by reference TRBV2 and TRBJ1-1, is EPEVTQTPSHQVTQMGQEVILRCVPISNHLYFYWYRQILGQKVEFLVSFYNNEISEKSEIFDDQFSVERPDGSNFTLKIRSTKLEDSAMYFCASKVPTGGGGAFFGQGTRLTVV.

The rearrangement uses TRBV2 and TRBJ1-4; D is uncertain. The CDR3 spans 14 residues. Trimming removed 6 bases from V and 4 bases from J, with 12 bases in between. Germline V gene lookup returns CDR1 SNHLY and CDR2 FYNNEI. This chain's CDR3 is CASRKRQVNEKLFF. The CDR3 bases are TGTGCCAGCAGGAAGCGGCAGGTTAATGAAAAACTGTTTTTT.

V usage is TRBV28 and J usage is TRBJ2-2, with 12 nucleotides matching TRBD1. The germline V gene encodes CDR1 MDHEN and CDR2 SYDVKM. The CDR3 runs to 18 residues. J lost 2 bases, V lost 1 base, and 5 bases had no gene match. Written as DNA, the CDR3 is TGTGCCAGCAGTTTATTCACCGGGACAGGGGGCAACACCGGGGAGCTGTTTTTT. This gives the protein CASSLFTGTGGNTGELFF.

The rearrangement joins TRBV4-1 to TRBJ2-1, with 7 bases matching TRBD2. Looked up from germline, CDR1 is MGHRA and CDR2 is YSYEKL. V lost 5 bases to trimming and J lost 5 bases; unmatched junction nucleotides: 3. The CDR3 spans 13 residues. The CDR3 nucleotides are TGCGCCAGCAGCGGACTAGTTAACAATGAGCAGTTCTTC. Translating gives CASSGLVNNEQFF.

The chain has TRBV29-1 and TRBJ2-6; D gene uncertain. Per germline, CDR1 SQVTM and CDR2 ANQGSEA. The V and J ends lost 5 bases and 4 bases respectively, with 9 bases between them. This CDR3 is built from 13 residues. The CDR3 region is CSVRSPGANVLTF. The CDR3 DNA follows: TGCAGCGTTCGGTCGCCGGGGGCCAACGTCCTGACTTTC.

The rearrangement uses TRBV7-9 and TRBJ2-1; the D gene is possibly TRBD2 (7 bases). The CDR3 sequence is 12 residues long. Trimming took off 11 bases at V and 6 bases at J, with 14 bases between the two ends. Looked up from germline, CDR1 is SEHNR and CDR2 is FQNEAQ (reference sequence). CDR3 loop: CASRGGGNEQFF. The DNA of the CDR3 is TGTGCCTCTCGGGGAGGGGGCAATGAGCAGTTCTTC. Full variable domain (missing parts from reference TRBV7-9 and TRBJ2-1): DTGVSQNPRHKITKRGQNVTFRCDPISEHNRLYWYRQTLGQGPEFLTYFQNEAQLEKSRLLSDRFSAERPKGSFSTLEIQRTEQGDSAMYLCASRGGGNEQFFGPGTRLTVL.